Below, one T cell receptor beta chain is given with its context. Its matching antigen is unknown. These data come from a study of cytomegalovirus exposure and HLA in healthy donors. In the study overall: Unique TCRs from HLA-typed donors, about 78 million of them, were held in an early data release.

PCR employed 60 Vbeta and 13 Jbeta primers. Repertoires were generated with immunoSEQ multiplex PCR, while TCRdb's copy carries only in-frame clones and drops some. The sample has about 140,000 clones; about 85% are singletons. From germline, CDR1 is SEHNR and CDR2 FQNEAQ (reference sequence). Germline trimming cut 3 bases from V and 5 bases from J; bases unmatched to any gene: 5. The CDR3 is made up of 15 amino acids. Whole-study findings and limits: In a later analysis, V- and J-gene trimming of beta chains associated with a DCLRE1C missense variant, replicated independently. Testing in vitro showed a few CMV-associated chains specific for CMV antigens.

This chain links TRBV7-9 with TRBJ1-1; 11 positions agree with TRBD1. The material sequenced was PBMCs. The receptor was isolated from a female donor in good health and CMV-seronegative. For the CDR3, the DNA is TGTGCCAGCAGCTTCAGGACAGGGGGCGAAACTGAAGCTTTCTTT. Amino acids: CASSFRTGGETEAFF.